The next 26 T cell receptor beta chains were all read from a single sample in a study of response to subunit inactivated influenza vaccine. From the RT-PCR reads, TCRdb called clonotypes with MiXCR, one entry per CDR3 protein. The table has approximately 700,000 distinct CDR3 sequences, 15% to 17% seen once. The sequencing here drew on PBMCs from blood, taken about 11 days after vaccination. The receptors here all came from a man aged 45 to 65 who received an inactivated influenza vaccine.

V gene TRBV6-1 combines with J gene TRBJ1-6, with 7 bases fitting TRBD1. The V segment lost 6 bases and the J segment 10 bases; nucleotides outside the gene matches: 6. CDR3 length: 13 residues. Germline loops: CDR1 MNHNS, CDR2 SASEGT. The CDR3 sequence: CASRTGFLSPLHF. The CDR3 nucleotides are TGTGCCAGCAGGACAGGGTTTTTGTCACCCCTCCACTTT.

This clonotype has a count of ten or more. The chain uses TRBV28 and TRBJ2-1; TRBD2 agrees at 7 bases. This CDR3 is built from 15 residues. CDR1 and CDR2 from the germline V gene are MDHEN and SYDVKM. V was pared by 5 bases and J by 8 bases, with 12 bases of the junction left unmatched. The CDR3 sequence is CASSQPGGRGDEQFF. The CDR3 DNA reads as TGTGCCAGCAGTCAACCCGGGGGGAGGGGCGATGAGCAGTTCTTC. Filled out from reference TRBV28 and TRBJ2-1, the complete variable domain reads DVKVTQSSRYLVKRTGEKVFLECVQDMDHENMFWYRQDPGLGLRLIYFSYDVKMKEKGDIPEGYSVSREKKERFSLILESASTNQTSMYLCASSQPGGRGDEQFFGPGTRLTVL.

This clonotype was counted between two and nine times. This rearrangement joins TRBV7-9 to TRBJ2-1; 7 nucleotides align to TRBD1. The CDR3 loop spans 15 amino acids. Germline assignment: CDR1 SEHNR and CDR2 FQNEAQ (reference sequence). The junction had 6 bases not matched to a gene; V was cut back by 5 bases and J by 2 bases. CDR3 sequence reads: CASSPGGSPYNEQFF. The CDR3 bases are TGTGCCAGCAGCCCAGGGGGATCACCCTACAATGAGCAGTTCTTC.

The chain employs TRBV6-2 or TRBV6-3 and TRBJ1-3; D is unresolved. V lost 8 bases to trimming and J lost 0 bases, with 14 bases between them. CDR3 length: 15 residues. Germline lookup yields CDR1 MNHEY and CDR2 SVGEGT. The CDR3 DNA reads TGTGCCAGCCTGTCCATTGGTCGCTCTGGAAACACCATATATTTT. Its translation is CASLSIGRSGNTIYF.

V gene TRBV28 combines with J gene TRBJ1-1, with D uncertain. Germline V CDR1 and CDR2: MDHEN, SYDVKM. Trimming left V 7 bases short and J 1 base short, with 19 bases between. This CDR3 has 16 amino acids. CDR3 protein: CASNLSSGRGNTEAFF. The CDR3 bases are TGTGCCAGCAACTTATCGTCAGGCCGGGGGAACACTGAAGCTTTCTTT.

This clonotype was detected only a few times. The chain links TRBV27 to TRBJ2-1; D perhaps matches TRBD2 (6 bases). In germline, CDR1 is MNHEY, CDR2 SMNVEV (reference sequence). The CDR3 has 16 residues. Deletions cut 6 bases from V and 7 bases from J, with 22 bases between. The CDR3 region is CASRKSLAVGSNEQFF. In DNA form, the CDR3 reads TGTGCCAGCAGAAAATCACTAGCAGTTGGTTCGAATGAGCAGTTCTTC.

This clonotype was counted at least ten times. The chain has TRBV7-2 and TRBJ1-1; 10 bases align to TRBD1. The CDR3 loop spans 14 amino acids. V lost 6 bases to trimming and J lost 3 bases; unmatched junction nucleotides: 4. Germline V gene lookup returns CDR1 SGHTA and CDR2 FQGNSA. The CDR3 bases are TGTGCCAGCAGAGAAGACAGGGGGCACACTGAAGCTTTCTTT. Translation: CASREDRGHTEAFF.

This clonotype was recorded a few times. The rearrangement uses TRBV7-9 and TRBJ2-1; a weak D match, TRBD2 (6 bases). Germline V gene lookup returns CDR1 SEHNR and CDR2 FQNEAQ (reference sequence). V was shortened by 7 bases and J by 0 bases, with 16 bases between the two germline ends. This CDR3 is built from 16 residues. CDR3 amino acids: CASTTMDGSSYNEQFF. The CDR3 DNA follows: TGTGCCAGCACTACCATGGACGGGAGCTCCTACAATGAGCAGTTCTTC.

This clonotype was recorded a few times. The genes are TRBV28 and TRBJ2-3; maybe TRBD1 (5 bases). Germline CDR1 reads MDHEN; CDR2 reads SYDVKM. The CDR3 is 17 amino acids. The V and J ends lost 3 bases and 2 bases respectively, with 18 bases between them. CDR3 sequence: CASSFEIVGEYTDTQYF. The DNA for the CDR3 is TGTGCCAGCAGTTTTGAGATAGTAGGGGAATACACAGATACGCAGTATTTT.

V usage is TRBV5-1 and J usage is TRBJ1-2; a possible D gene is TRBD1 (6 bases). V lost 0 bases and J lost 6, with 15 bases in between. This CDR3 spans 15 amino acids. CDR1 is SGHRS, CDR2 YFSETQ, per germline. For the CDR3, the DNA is TGCGCCAGCAGCTTGGCTCTGGGGGCGAATAATGGCTACACCTTC. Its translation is CASSLALGANNGYTF.

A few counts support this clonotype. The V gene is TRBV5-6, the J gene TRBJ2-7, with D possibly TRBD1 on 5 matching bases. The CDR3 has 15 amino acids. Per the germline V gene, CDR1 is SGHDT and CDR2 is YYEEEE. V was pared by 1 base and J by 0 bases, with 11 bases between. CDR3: CASSLPGWGSYEQYF. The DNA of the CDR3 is TGTGCCAGCAGCTTGCCAGGGTGGGGCTCCTACGAGCAGTACTTC.

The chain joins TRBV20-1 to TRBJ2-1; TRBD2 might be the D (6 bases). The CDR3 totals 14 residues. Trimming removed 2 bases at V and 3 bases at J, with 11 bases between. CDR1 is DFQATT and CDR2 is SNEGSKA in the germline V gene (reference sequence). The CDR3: CSARTGGVYNEQFF. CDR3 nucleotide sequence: TGCAGTGCTAGAACCGGGGGAGTCTACAATGAGCAGTTCTTC.

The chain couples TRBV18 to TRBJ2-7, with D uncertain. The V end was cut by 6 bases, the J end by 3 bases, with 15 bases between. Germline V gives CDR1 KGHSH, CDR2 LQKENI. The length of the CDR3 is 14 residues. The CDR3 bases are TGTGCCAGCTCCAAGGGTTCACCTTACTACGAGCAGTACTTC. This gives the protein CASSKGSPYYEQYF.

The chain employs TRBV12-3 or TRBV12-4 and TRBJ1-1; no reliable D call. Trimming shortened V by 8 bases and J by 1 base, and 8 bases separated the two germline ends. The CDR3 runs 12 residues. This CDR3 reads CASLGWNTEAFF. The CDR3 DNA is TGTGCCAGCCTCGGCTGGAACACTGAAGCTTTCTTT.

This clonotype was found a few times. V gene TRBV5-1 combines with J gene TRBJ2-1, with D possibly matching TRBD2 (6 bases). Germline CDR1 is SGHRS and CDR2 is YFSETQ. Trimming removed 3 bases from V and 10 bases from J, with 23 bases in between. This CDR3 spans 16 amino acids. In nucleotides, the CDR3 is TGCGCCAGCAGCTACCCCGGGGACTCGACGGGTGGGGAGCAGTTCTTC. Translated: CASSYPGDSTGGEQFF.

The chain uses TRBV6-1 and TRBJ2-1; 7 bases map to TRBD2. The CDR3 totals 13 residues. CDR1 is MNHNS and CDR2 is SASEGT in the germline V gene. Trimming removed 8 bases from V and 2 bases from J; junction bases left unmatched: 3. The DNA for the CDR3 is TGTGCCAGCCGGGGACTAACCTACAATGAGCAGTTCTTC. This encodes CASRGLTYNEQFF.

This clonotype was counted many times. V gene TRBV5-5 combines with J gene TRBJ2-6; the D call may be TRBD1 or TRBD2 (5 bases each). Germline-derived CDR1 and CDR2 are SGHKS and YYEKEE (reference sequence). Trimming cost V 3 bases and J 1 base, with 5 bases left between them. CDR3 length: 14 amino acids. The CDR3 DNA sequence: TGTGCCAGCAGCTGGGGGTCTGGGGCCAACGTCCTGACTTTC. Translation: CASSWGSGANVLTF.

For the CDR3, the DNA is TGTGCCAGCAGCCCGGGACAGGTTTATCAGCCCCAGCATTTT. Translated: CASSPGQVYQPQHF. The gene calls are TRBV7-2 and TRBJ1-5, with TRBD1 matching 8 bases. With V trimmed by 5 bases and J by 5 bases, 5 bases remained unmatched. This CDR3 has 14 residues. From germline, CDR1 is SGHTA and CDR2 FQGNSA.

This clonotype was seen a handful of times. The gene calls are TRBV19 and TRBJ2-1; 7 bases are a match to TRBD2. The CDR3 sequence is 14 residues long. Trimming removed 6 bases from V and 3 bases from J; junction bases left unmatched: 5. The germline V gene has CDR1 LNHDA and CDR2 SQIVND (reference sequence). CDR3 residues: CASRRLADYNEQFF. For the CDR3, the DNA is TGTGCCAGTAGGCGACTAGCAGACTACAATGAGCAGTTCTTC.

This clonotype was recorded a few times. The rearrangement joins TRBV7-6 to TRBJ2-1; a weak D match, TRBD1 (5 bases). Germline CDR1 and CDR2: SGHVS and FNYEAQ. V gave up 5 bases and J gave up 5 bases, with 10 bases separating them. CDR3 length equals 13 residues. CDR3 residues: CASSGQFHNEQFF. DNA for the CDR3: TGTGCCAGCAGCGGACAATTTCACAATGAGCAGTTCTTC.

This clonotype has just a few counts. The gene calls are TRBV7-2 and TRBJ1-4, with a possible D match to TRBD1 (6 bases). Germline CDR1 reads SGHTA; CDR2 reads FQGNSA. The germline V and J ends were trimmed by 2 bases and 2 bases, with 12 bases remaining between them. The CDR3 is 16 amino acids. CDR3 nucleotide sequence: TGTGCCAGCAGCTTAAGCAGGGGCAAGACTAATGAAAAACTGTTTTTT. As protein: CASSLSRGKTNEKLFF.

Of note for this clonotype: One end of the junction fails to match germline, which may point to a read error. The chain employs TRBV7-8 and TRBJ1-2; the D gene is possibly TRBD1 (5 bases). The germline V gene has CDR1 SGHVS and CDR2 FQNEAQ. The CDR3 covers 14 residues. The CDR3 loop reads CAISLPGTDYGYTF. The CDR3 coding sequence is TGTGCCATCAGCTTGCCGGGGACGGATTATGGCTACACCTTC.

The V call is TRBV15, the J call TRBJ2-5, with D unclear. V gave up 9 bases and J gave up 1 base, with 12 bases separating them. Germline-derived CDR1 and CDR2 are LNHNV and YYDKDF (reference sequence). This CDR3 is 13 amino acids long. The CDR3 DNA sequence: TGTGCCACTACCGGGCCCACCCAAGAGACCCAGTACTTC. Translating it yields CATTGPTQETQYF.

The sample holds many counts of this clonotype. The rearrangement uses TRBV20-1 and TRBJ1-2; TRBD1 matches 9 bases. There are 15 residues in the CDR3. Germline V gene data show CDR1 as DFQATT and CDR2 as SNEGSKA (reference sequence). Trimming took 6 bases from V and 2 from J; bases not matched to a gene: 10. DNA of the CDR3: TGCAGTGCCCAATCGGGACAGGGAAAAAACTATGGCTACACCTTC. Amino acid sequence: CSAQSGQGKNYGYTF.

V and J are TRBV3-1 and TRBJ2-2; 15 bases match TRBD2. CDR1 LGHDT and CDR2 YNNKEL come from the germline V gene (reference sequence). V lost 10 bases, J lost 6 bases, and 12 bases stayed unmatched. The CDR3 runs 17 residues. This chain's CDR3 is CATCQGTSGGMAGELFF. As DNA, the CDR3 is TGTGCCACCTGCCAAGGGACTAGCGGGGGGATGGCCGGGGAGCTGTTTTTT.

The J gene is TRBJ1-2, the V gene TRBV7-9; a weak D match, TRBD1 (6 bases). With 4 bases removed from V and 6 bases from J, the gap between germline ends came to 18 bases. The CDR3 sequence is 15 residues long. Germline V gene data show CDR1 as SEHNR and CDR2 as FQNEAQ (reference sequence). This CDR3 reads CASSSLTGAVHGYTF. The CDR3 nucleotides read TGTGCCAGCAGCTCTTTGACGGGGGCGGTACATGGCTACACCTTC.